This T cell receptor beta chain was recovered during a study of cytomegalovirus exposure and HLA in healthy donors. As to this clone: What it binds is unknown.

Study-wide findings and caveats: Exclusion as indistinguishable affected some V segments, including TRBV6-2 and TRBV6-3. TCR beta chains numbering under 200 were designated cytomegalovirus-associated. Sequencing likely generated an artifact that appeared as a cluster of highly shared sequence variants. The classifier was said to identify cytomegalovirus status with high specificity and sensitivity.

CDR1 and CDR2 (germline): MGHDK, SYGVNS. This CDR3 is built from 14 residues. Unmatched junction bases numbered 7, after V lost 8 bases and J lost 4 bases. In the PCR, 60 Vbeta and 13 Jbeta primers were used. Data came from immunoSEQ multiplex PCR; TCRdb stores just in-frame clones and leaves some out. The sample has about 170,000 clones; 70% to 90% are singletons. The chain uses TRBV25-1 and TRBJ2-3; 9 bases match TRBD2. Specimen: PBMCs. This clonotype was sampled from a man aged 18 to 29 in good health and CMV-seropositive. CDR3 amino acids: CASSRGGQADTQYF. The CDR3, as DNA: TGTGCCAGCTCGCGGGGGGGACAAGCAGATACGCAGTATTTT.